The clone carrying this T cell receptor beta chain has just one count. What it recognizes is unknown. The V gene's germline CDR1 is SGDLS and CDR2 YYNGEE. The CDR3 length is 19 residues. V trimming: 3 bases; J trimming: 3 bases; junction bases outside the gene matches: 17. This entry comes from a study of cytomegalovirus exposure and HLA in healthy donors. Findings and limits, study-wide: The authors excluded some V segments, including TRBV6-2 and TRBV6-3, as indistinguishable. Analyzed later, most CMV-associated TCR beta chains appeared HLA-restricted. Analysis was carried out at a later point, and it linked a missense DCLRE1C variant to TCR beta V- and J-gene trimming. The only immune exposure information that was available was CMV serostatus.

The primer mix had 60 Vbeta and 13 Jbeta primers. Produced via immunoSEQ multiplex PCR; TCRdb's table is partial and in-frame only. Of around 69,000 clones in the sample, roughly 70% were seen once. The receptor's source is a woman in her forties or fifties in good health and CMV-seropositive. The chain recombines TRBV9 with TRBJ2-1; 8 bases are a match to TRBD2. The material sequenced was PBMCs. Here the CDR3 reads CASSGFGSGGPLVYNEQFF. Here the CDR3 DNA reads TGTGCCAGCAGCGGTTTCGGAAGCGGGGGCCCCCTAGTCTACAATGAGCAGTTCTTC.